This TCR beta chain is from a study of naive and memory T cell subsets. Germline CDR1 and CDR2: DFQATT and SNEGSKA (reference sequence). V lost 3 bases and J lost 1, with 15 bases in between. This CDR3 has 15 residues. Separate alpha and beta amplification began at the second PCR step. CD8 T cells were positively selected from what remained after CD4 positive selection. Cells stained for CD3, CD4, CD8, CD45RA and CD27 were sorted into four subsets. The beta constant-region primer was an equimolar mix of two oligonucleotides covering TRBC1 and TRBC2. Nested alpha and beta constant-region primers with the SP2 primer drove four PCR rounds on ligated cDNA. Using its own MiXCR run on the UMI-ligation and nested PCR reads, TCRdb lists one record per CDR3 protein. The sample shows about 120,000 distinct CDR3 sequences, around 35% of them seen only once. Comments on this clonotype: Its antigen is not identified.

The study's findings and limits: Between naive and memory subsets, TCR abundance power law exponents differed.

Sequenced sample: central memory CD4+ T cells from blood. This clonotype was sampled from a human donor in good health. The genes are TRBV20-1 and TRBJ2-5, with D maybe TRBD1 (6 bases). CDR3 loop: CSASGQSITQETQYF. CDR3 nucleotides: TGCAGTGCTAGCGGACAGAGCATAACCCAAGAGACCCAGTACTTC.